A selection of T cell receptor beta chains follows, all from one sample in a study of beta chain features in type 1 diabetes. TCRdb's copy holds only in-frame clones and misses some; the assay was immunoSEQ multiplex PCR. The sample lists under 900,000 clones, about 17% seen once, with around 0.02% in the top ten. Material: naive CD4+ T cells from blood. These receptors all come from a woman between 18 and 29 years old in good health. Both conserved end residues are part of each CDR3. A D gene is named only where the DNA matches it firmly. Some rows mark clone size as missing; the rest say once, few, many or name a class of expanded clone.

TRBV7-2	TRBD1	few	TRBJ2-5	TGTGCCAGCAGCCCTCAACAGGGGGCGTTGCAAGAGACCCAGTACTTC	CASSPQQGALQETQYF
TRBV7-2	-	-	TRBJ1-3	TGTGCCAGCAGCCAAACAAGCTCTGGAAACACCATATATTTT	CASSQTSSGNTIYF
TRBV29-1	-	few	TRBJ2-1	TGCAGCGTTGCCAGGCTTGCTCCTACAATGGGCAATGAGCAGTTCTTC	CSVARLAPTMGNEQFF
TRBV5-4	-	-	TRBJ2-5	TGTGCCAGCAGCCCAGTCCCGGGTGAGACCCAGTACTTC	CASSPVPGETQYF
TRBV7-3	TRBD2	few	TRBJ2-7	TGTGCCAGCAGCCCGGGACTAAAACCCTACGAGCAGTACTTC	CASSPGLKPYEQYF
TRBV7-2	-	few	TRBJ2-7	TGTGCCAGCAGCCAAAGTAGGACAGTACAGTACTTC	CASSQSRTVQYF
TRBV4-2	-	-	TRBJ1-5	TGTGCCAGCAGCCAAGAGCCAGATCAGCCCCAGCATTTT	CASSQEPDQPQHF
TRBV7-2	-	few	TRBJ1-3	TGTGCCAGCAGCCGAAGGGGCGGCAATGGCGGAAACACCATATATTTT	CASSRRGGNGGNTIYF
TRBV28	-	few	TRBJ2-4	TGTGCCAGCAGTTTCCGGGGCGCCCTAGCCAAAAACATTCAGTACTTC	CASSFRGALAKNIQYF
TRBV10-3	TRBD1	-	TRBJ2-7	TGTGCCATCAGTCGGACAGGGGAAAGGGAGCAGTACTTC	CAISRTGEREQYF
TRBV28	-	few	TRBJ2-7	TGTGCCAGCAGTTTGGGGAACACAGGGTTAGGATACGAGCAGTACTTC	CASSLGNTGLGYEQYF
TRBV5-4	TRBD1	-	TRBJ2-5	TGTGCCAGCAGCTTAGACAGGGGTCCACAGACCCAGTACTTC	CASSLDRGPQTQYF
TRBV7-9	TRBD1	-	TRBJ2-1	TGTGCCAGCAGCTTACGACAGGGGGGGACCTCCTACAATGAGCAGTTCTTC	CASSLRQGGTSYNEQFF
TRBV29-1	-	few	TRBJ2-5	TGCAGCGTTGAGCACCAGTTGGAAGGCAGGCGGGAGACCCAGTACTTC	CSVEHQLEGRRETQYF
TRBV19	TRBD1	few	TRBJ1-2	TGTGCCAGTAGTATCAGGCCGGGACAGCTGAGGAACAATTATGGCTACACCTTC	CASSIRPGQLRNNYGYTF
TRBV7-2	-	-	TRBJ2-1	TGTGCCAGCAGCTTAGGGGGTTGGTCCTACAATGAGCAGTTCTTC	CASSLGGWSYNEQFF
TRBV6-5	TRBD1	-	TRBJ1-2	TGTGCCAGCAGTTACGGGACAGGGGTAGATGGCTACACCTTC	CASSYGTGVDGYTF
TRBV7-9	TRBD1	few	TRBJ1-2	TGTGCCAGCAGCTTAAGGGACAGGGGCCCTGAGACTAACTATGGCTACACCTTC	CASSLRDRGPETNYGYTF
TRBV28	-	-	TRBJ2-3	TGTGCCAGCAGTCCCGACCGGGTCAGGGTGGGGGATACGCAGTATTTT	CASSPDRVRVGDTQYF
TRBV28	-	few	TRBJ1-5	TGTGCCAGCAGTTTAGCCCGGGGGGGGCCGGGACAGCCCCAGCATTTT	CASSLARGGPGQPQHF
TRBV14	TRBD2	-	TRBJ2-1	TGTGCCAGCAGCCCTAGCGGGAGAGAAAATGAGCAGTTCTTC	CASSPSGRENEQFF
TRBV23-1	-	-	TRBJ1-5	TGCGCCAGCAGGGTAGTGGATAGCAATCAGCCCCAGCATTTT	CASRVVDSNQPQHF
TRBV7-9	-	-	TRBJ1-1	TGTGCCAGCAGCTGGGTCTATGGGGCTGAAGCTTTCTTT	CASSWVYGAEAFF
TRBV10-3	TRBD2	-	TRBJ2-2	TGTGCCATCAGCTCTAGCGGGGTCGGGGAGCTGTTTTTT	CAISSSGVGELFF
TRBV28	TRBD2	-	TRBJ2-2	TGTGCCAGCAGTCCTAGTTCCTCAATCCCGGGACTAGCGGGAGCTGAAGGGGAGCTGTTTTTT	CASSPSSSIPGLAGAEGELFF
TRBV28	-	few	TRBJ2-3	TGTGCCAGCAGTGGACGACAATTGACAGATACGCAGTATTTT	CASSGRQLTDTQYF
TRBV18	-	-	TRBJ2-1	TGTGCCAGCTCACCTCAGGGAACCGCCTACAATGAGCAGTTCTTC	CASSPQGTAYNEQFF
TRBV25-1	-	-	TRBJ2-7	TGTGCCAGCAGTGAATACGTAGGAAAACGAGGGGAGCAGTACTTC	CASSEYVGKRGEQYF
TRBV11-2	-	few	TRBJ2-5	TGTGCCAGCAGCCTAGGAATAGGGCCCCGCGAGACCCAGTACTTC	CASSLGIGPRETQYF
TRBV6-5	TRBD1	-	TRBJ2-7	TGTGCCAGCAGTTACAGCTTGGGACAGGGCGTCTACGAGCAGTACTTC	CASSYSLGQGVYEQYF
TRBV18	-	-	TRBJ2-7	TGTGCCAGCTCACCAGTGCTGTACGAGCAGTACTTC	CASSPVLYEQYF
TRBV10-3	-	-	TRBJ2-7	TGTGCCATCACTCAGGGGGGCTTCGAGCAGTACTTC	CAITQGGFEQYF
TRBV11-2	TRBD2	few	TRBJ2-1	TGTGCCAGCAGCTTACTAGCGGCCTCCTACAATGAGCAGTTCTTC	CASSLLAASYNEQFF
TRBV5-1	-	few	TRBJ2-7	TGCGCCAGCAGCATAAGACCCATTACGACCACCTCCACCTACGAGCAGTACTTC	CASSIRPITTTSTYEQYF
TRBV7-9	-	few	TRBJ2-7	TGTGCCAGCGCTGGGGGGCAGTTGCACGAGCAGTACTTC	CASAGGQLHEQYF
TRBV28	-	few	TRBJ2-5	TGTGCCAGCAGTTTCGGTTGGGGGGACCAGTACTTC	CASSFGWGDQYF
TRBV11-2	TRBD1	few	TRBJ1-1	TGTGCCAGCAGGAGGACAGGGAACACTGAAGCTTTCTTT	CASRRTGNTEAFF
TRBV6-5	TRBD2	-	TRBJ2-1	TGTGCCAGCAGTCGGACTAGCGGAGCCTACAATGAGCAGTTCTTC	CASSRTSGAYNEQFF
TRBV28	-	few	TRBJ2-1	TGTGCCAGCGTTTGGCGGGATTCCTACAATGAGCAGTTCTTC	CASVWRDSYNEQFF
TRBV6-5	TRBD2	-	TRBJ2-7	TGTGCCAGCAGGGAGAGCGGGAGTGACGAGCAGTACTTC	CASRESGSDEQYF
TRBV5-1	TRBD1	few	TRBJ2-7	TGCGCCAGCAGACCTCGGGACAGGGAAGTCGAGCAGTACTTC	CASRPRDREVEQYF
TRBV7-9	TRBD1	-	TRBJ2-5	TGTGCCAGCAGCCGAATCCCCGGGACAGCCCAGTACCAAGAGACCCAGTACTTC	CASSRIPGTAQYQETQYF
TRBV7-9	-	-	TRBJ1-1	TGTGCCAGCAGCTTAGCGCTAGGTTCGAACACTGAAGCTTTCTTT	CASSLALGSNTEAFF
TRBV29-1	TRBD1	-	TRBJ1-1	TGCAGCGTTGTTCGGCAGGGGGCGGGTGAAGCTTTCTTT	CSVVRQGAGEAFF
TRBV27	TRBD2	few	TRBJ2-3	TGTGCCAGCAGATTGAGCGGGACCGATACGCAGTATTTT	CASRLSGTDTQYF
TRBV28	TRBD1	-	TRBJ1-5	TGTGCCAGCAGTACTCAGGGGGCTCCCAGCAATCAGCCCCAGCATTTT	CASSTQGAPSNQPQHF
TRBV7-9	-	-	TRBJ2-1	TGTGCCAGCAGCTCCTCAAACAATGAGCAGTTCTTC	CASSSSNNEQFF
TRBV11-2	-	-	TRBJ2-3	TGTGCCAGCAGCTTAGGGTTGGGCCCAGATACGCAGTATTTT	CASSLGLGPDTQYF
TRBV5-6	-	-	TRBJ1-5	TGTGCCAGCAGTTCGTCGTATCAGCCCCAGCATTTT	CASSSSYQPQHF
TRBV10-3	TRBD1	few	TRBJ2-5	TGTGCCACTGGGACAGCGGCCCGGGAGACCCAGTACTTC	CATGTAARETQYF
TRBV7-2	TRBD1	-	TRBJ2-5	TGTGCCAGCAGCCGTCGGACAGGGAGACAAGAGACCCAGTACTTC	CASSRRTGRQETQYF
TRBV13	TRBD2	few	TRBJ2-5	TGTGCCAGCAGCTTAAATGAAGCGGGAGAAGAGACCCAGTACTTC	CASSLNEAGEETQYF